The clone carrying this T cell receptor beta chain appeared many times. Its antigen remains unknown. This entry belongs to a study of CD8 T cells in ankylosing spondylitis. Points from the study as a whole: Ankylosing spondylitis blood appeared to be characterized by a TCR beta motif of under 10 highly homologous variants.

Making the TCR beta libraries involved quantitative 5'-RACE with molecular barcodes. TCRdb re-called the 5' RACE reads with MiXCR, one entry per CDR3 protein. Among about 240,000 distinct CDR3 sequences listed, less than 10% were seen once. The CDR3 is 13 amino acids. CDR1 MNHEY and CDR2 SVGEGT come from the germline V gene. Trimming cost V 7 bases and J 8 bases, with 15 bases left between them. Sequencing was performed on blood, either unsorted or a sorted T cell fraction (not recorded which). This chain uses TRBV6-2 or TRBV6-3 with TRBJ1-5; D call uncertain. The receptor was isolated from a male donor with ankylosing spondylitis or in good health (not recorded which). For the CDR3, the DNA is TGTGCCAGCACGCCCGGGTTTCTCGAGCCCCAGCATTTT. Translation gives CASTPGFLEPQHF.